The rows below give T cell receptor beta chains drawn from one sample of a study of blood T cells in healthy people across ages. Each CDR3 protein gets one entry after TCRdb re-called the 5' RACE reads with MiXCR. The table includes some 1 million distinct CDR3 sequences, roughly 45% detected once. The specimen was blood. These receptors were collected from a woman aged 55 to 70 in good health. The CDR3 runs from the conserved cysteine through the conserved F or W. The D gene is left open where the match is weak.

v_call: TRBV6-1; d_call: TRBD2; j_call: NA; cdr3_aa: CASSHPRDGGSSKNIQYF
v_call: TRBV5-1; d_call: TRBD1; j_call: TRBJ2-2; cdr3_aa: CASSSTGGADTGELFF
v_call: TRBV10-3; d_call: NA; j_call: TRBJ2-3; cdr3_aa: CAIGLSDTQYF
v_call: TRBV11-1; d_call: NA; j_call: TRBJ2-1; cdr3_aa: CASSSSHNEQFF
v_call: TRBV11-2; d_call: NA; j_call: TRBJ2-7; cdr3_aa: CASSRLWQGEQYF
v_call: TRBV5-1; d_call: NA; j_call: TRBJ2-7; cdr3_aa: CASSLDSVSSYEQYF
v_call: TRBV27; d_call: NA; j_call: TRBJ1-1; cdr3_aa: CASSLGPGLNTEAFF
v_call: TRBV19; d_call: NA; j_call: TRBJ1-5; cdr3_aa: CASSRGTQSNQPQHF
v_call: TRBV12-3/TRBV12-4; d_call: TRBD1; j_call: TRBJ2-5; cdr3_aa: CASRGTGSNQETQYF
v_call: TRBV7-2; d_call: NA; j_call: TRBJ2-1; cdr3_aa: CASSFAGRGNEQFF
v_call: TRBV6-4; d_call: NA; j_call: TRBJ2-3; cdr3_aa: CASSPGRDSTDTQYF
v_call: TRBV11-2; d_call: NA; j_call: NA; cdr3_aa: CASKELGAEQYF
v_call: TRBV7-2; d_call: NA; j_call: TRBJ1-2; cdr3_aa: CASSFAGVVVGYTF
v_call: TRBV29-1; d_call: TRBD1; j_call: TRBJ1-2; cdr3_aa: CSVKEGQGNGYTF
v_call: TRBV7-2; d_call: NA; j_call: TRBJ2-1; cdr3_aa: CASSSLIKTHNEQFF
v_call: TRBV20-1; d_call: NA; j_call: TRBJ2-1; cdr3_aa: CSASGSREQFF
v_call: TRBV5-1; d_call: NA; j_call: TRBJ2-7; cdr3_aa: CASSLDNGYEQYF
v_call: TRBV15; d_call: TRBD1; j_call: TRBJ2-1; cdr3_aa: CATSGTGWSGDEQFF
v_call: TRBV12-3/TRBV12-4; d_call: NA; j_call: TRBJ1-5; cdr3_aa: CASSPPRESNQPQHF
v_call: TRBV20-1; d_call: NA; j_call: TRBJ1-2; cdr3_aa: CSASDFAGAERRGGYTF
v_call: TRBV30; d_call: TRBD2; j_call: TRBJ2-2; cdr3_aa: CAWSWGGSGTGELFF
v_call: TRBV28; d_call: NA; j_call: TRBJ1-2; cdr3_aa: CASSSGTFPYGYTF
v_call: TRBV21-1; d_call: NA; j_call: TRBJ2-7; cdr3_aa: CASSNRETSGYEQYF
v_call: TRBV20-1; d_call: NA; j_call: TRBJ2-7; cdr3_aa: CSARETGTYEQYF
v_call: TRBV20-1; d_call: TRBD1; j_call: TRBJ2-7; cdr3_aa: CSATVAGDRPYEQYF
v_call: TRBV20-1; d_call: TRBD2; j_call: TRBJ2-5; cdr3_aa: CSASYVQAGTGQETQYF
v_call: TRBV5-1; d_call: NA; j_call: TRBJ2-5; cdr3_aa: CASSLMAAPGETQYF
v_call: TRBV21-1; d_call: NA; j_call: TRBJ2-7; cdr3_aa: CASSNMGYEQYF
v_call: TRBV4-2; d_call: NA; j_call: TRBJ2-6; cdr3_aa: CASSQEGGSASGANVLTF
v_call: TRBV28; d_call: NA; j_call: TRBJ1-1; cdr3_aa: CASSLYTTEAFF
v_call: TRBV21-1; d_call: NA; j_call: TRBJ2-5; cdr3_aa: CASSKADDGRGGETRYF
v_call: TRBV12-3/TRBV12-4; d_call: NA; j_call: TRBJ1-5; cdr3_aa: CASSDIQGSNQPQHF
v_call: TRBV11-2; d_call: NA; j_call: TRBJ2-3; cdr3_aa: CASSFGTTSTDTQYF
v_call: TRBV6-4; d_call: NA; j_call: TRBJ1-1; cdr3_aa: CASSDANREGEAFF
v_call: TRBV5-1; d_call: TRBD2; j_call: TRBJ2-7; cdr3_aa: CASSPAGTSFDEQYF
v_call: TRBV5-1; d_call: TRBD1; j_call: TRBJ1-2; cdr3_aa: CASSVQGCGYTF
v_call: TRBV29-1; d_call: TRBD2; j_call: TRBJ2-5; cdr3_aa: CSATGREGQETQYF
v_call: TRBV20-1; d_call: NA; j_call: TRBJ2-5; cdr3_aa: CSARDISSVETQYF
v_call: TRBV6-1; d_call: NA; j_call: TRBJ2-7; cdr3_aa: CASSERTGTYEQYF
v_call: TRBV18; d_call: NA; j_call: TRBJ2-5; cdr3_aa: CASSPLGREQETQYF
v_call: TRBV13; d_call: NA; j_call: TRBJ2-7; cdr3_aa: CASSFGTQTREQYF
v_call: TRBV6-2/TRBV6-3; d_call: TRBD2; j_call: TRBJ2-1; cdr3_aa: CASSQGLAGDYEQFF
v_call: TRBV10-3; d_call: NA; j_call: TRBJ1-2; cdr3_aa: CAISESGSPGYTF
v_call: TRBV12-3/TRBV12-4; d_call: NA; j_call: TRBJ2-5; cdr3_aa: CAVGGNRETQYF
v_call: TRBV9; d_call: TRBD1; j_call: NA; cdr3_aa: CASSASRTGDFETQYF
v_call: TRBV7-2; d_call: TRBD2; j_call: TRBJ2-1; cdr3_aa: CASSRTSGRHNEQFF
v_call: TRBV5-6; d_call: TRBD1; j_call: TRBJ2-7; cdr3_aa: CASSPDRAHEQYF
v_call: TRBV11-2; d_call: TRBD2; j_call: TRBJ2-7; cdr3_aa: CASSSQTSSEQYF
v_call: TRBV29-1; d_call: NA; j_call: TRBJ1-4; cdr3_aa: CSASATNEKLFF
v_call: TRBV18; d_call: NA; j_call: TRBJ1-4; cdr3_aa: CASSPETWSEKLFF
v_call: TRBV6-2/TRBV6-3; d_call: NA; j_call: TRBJ2-7; cdr3_aa: CATKSPLYEQYF
v_call: TRBV7-7; d_call: NA; j_call: TRBJ2-4; cdr3_aa: CAFLGREIAKNIQYF
v_call: TRBV4-2; d_call: NA; j_call: TRBJ2-7; cdr3_aa: CASSHQGVGGVTTYEQYF
v_call: TRBV9; d_call: NA; j_call: NA; cdr3_aa: CASSVGAGSYNEQYF
v_call: TRBV3-1; d_call: NA; j_call: TRBJ1-2; cdr3_aa: CASSQVSDRYGYTF
v_call: TRBV25-1; d_call: NA; j_call: TRBJ1-5; cdr3_aa: CASSAAGGSGNQPQHF
v_call: TRBV20-1; d_call: NA; j_call: TRBJ2-7; cdr3_aa: CSARETTTGGREQYF